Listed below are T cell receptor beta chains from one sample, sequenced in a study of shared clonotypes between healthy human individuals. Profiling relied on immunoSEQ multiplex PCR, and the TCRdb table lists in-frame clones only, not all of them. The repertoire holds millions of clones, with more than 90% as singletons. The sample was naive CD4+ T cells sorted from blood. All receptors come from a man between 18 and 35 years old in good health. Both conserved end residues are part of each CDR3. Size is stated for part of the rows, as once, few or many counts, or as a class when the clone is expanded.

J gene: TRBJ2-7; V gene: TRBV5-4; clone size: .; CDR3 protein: CASSLTTGGARDEQYF
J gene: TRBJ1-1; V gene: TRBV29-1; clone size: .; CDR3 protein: CSVEFRSGTEAFF
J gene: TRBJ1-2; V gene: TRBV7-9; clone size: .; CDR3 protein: CASSLGGTDRAYGYTF
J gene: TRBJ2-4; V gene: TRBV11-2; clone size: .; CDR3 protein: CASSPVGGLAKNIQYF
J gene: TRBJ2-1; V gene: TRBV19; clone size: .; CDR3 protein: CASSGTGRRHEQFF
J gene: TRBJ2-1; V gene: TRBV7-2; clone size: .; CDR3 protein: CASSLARYEDEQFF
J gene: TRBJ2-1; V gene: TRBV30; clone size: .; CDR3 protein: CAWNLDRIGDGNEQFF
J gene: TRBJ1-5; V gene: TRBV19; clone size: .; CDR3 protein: CASSIDNRPGSNQPQHF
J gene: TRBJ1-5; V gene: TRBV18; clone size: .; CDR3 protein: CASSPTGAQPQHF
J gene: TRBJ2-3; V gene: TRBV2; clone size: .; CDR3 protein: CASRELAGSRTDTQYF
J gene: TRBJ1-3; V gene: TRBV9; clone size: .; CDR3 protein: CASSASGNTIYF
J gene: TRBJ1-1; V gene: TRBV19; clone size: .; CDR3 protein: CASSAQGASFTEAFF
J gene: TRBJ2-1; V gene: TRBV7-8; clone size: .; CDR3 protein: CASSFNNEQFF
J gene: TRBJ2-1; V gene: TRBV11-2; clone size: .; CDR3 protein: CASSSISGSSYNEQFF
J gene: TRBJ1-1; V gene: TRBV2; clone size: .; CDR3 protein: CASKFSSNTEAFF
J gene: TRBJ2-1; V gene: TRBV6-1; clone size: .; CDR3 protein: CASTAGEWTNEQFF
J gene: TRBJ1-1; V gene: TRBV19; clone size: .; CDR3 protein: CASTQGQGYTEAFF
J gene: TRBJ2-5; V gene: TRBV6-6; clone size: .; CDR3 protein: CASSLLRDDWETQYF
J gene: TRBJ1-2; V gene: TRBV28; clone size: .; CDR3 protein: CASSTGRYGYTF
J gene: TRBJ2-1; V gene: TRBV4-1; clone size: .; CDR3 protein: CASSLQWTREQFF
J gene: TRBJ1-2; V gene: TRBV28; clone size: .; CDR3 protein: CASSDRPPNYGYTF
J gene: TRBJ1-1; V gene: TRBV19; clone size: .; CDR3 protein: CATVVRTEAFF
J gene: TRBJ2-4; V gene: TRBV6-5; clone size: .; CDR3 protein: CASSRTGGAKNIQYF
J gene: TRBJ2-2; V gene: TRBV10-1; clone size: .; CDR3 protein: CASSELDANTGELFF
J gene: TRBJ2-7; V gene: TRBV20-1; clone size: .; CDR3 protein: CSARERGVQYF
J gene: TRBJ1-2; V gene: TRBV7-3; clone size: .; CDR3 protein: CASSSPTGNYGYTF
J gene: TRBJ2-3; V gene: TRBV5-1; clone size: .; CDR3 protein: CASSTDSSTDTQYF
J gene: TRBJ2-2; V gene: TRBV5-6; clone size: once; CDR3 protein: CASSWSSGRAFGELFF
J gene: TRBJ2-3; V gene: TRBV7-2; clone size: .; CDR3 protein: CASSSGQVGTDTQYF
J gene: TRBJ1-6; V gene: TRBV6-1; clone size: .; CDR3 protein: CASSGLGQSSYNSPLHF
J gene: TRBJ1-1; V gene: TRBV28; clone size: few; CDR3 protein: CASKRVQNTEAFF
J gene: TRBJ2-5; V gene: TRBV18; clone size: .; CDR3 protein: CASSPPGRGETQYF
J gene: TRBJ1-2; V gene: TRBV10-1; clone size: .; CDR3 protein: CATQGVGRALIGYTF
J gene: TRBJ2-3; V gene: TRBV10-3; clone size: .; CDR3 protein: CAISESSGGATDTQYF
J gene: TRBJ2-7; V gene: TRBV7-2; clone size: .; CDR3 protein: CASSLWRLYEQYF
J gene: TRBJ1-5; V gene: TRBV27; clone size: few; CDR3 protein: CASSLWFGQPQHF
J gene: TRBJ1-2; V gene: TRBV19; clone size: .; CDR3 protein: CASGTGTVGDGYTF
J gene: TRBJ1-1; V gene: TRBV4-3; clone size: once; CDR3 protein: CASSQVGGETEAFF
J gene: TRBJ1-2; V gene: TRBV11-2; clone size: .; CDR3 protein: CASSLGGATGPGYTF
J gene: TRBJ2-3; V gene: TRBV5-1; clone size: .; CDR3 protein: CASSLPGTGGIDTQYF
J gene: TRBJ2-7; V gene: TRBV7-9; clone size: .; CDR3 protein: CASSLAGSGYEQYF
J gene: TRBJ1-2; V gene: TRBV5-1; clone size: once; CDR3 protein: CASSPMGQPNYGYTF
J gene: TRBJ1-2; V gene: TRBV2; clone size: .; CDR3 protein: CASSVGQALMGYTF
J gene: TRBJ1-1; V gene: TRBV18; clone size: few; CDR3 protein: CASSPTAEAFF
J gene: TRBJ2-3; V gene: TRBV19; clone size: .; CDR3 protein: CASSSGGTFADTQYF
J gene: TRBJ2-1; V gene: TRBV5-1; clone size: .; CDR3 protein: CASSLYSASGSYNEQFF
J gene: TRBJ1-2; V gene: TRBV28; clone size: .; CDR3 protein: CASSWYQDNYGYTF
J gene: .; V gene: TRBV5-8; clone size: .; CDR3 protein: CASSGTYEQYF
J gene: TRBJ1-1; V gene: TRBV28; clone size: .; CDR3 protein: CASSAQGDMNTEAFF
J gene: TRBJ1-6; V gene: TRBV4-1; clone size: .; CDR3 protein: CASSGGGYMSSYNSPLHF